Described below is a single TCR beta chain sequence and its context. Its antigen is still unknown. Subsets obtained from CD4+ cells comprised CD45RA+ naive and CD45RA-negative memory cells. Trimming removed 5 bases from V and 2 bases from J, with 10 bases in between. CDR1 and CDR2 (germline): MRHNA, SNTAGT. There are 14 residues in the CDR3. Here immunoSEQ multiplex PCR was the method, and the copy in TCRdb shows in-frame clones only, minus some. The sample contains approximately 720,000 clones, 72% of which appear only once. This entry is derived from a study of shared clonotypes between healthy human individuals. Across the whole study: Serving as donors were a couple of women and a few men, whose ages spanned 18 to 49.

Study outcomes and limitations: Even with large depth, rarefaction showed that sorted-subset sequencing was incomplete. Compared with clonotypes that all four donors shared, non-shared clonotypes had lower generation probabilities.

The source of this sequence is a woman between 25 and 40 years old in good health. Sequencing input: memory CD4+ T cells sorted from blood. Subset noted: CD45RA-negative fraction. The V gene is TRBV6-4, the J gene TRBJ2-1, with a possible D match to TRBD2 (6 bases). The CDR3 DNA is TGTGCCAGCAGTCCTGGGAGGACCTACAATGAGCAGTTCTTC. Translated, it gives CASSPGRTYNEQFF.